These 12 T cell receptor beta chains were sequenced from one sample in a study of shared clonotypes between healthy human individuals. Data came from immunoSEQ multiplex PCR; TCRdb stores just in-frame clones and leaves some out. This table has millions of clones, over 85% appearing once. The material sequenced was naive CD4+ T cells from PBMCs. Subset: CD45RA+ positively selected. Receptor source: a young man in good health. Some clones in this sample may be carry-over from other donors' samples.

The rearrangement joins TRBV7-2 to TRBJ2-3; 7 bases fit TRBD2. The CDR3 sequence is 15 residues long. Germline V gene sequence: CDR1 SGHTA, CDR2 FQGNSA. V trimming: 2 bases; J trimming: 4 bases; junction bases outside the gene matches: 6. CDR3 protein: CASSLQRGPPDTQYF. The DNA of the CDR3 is TGTGCCAGCAGCTTACAGCGGGGCCCCCCAGATACGCAGTATTTT.

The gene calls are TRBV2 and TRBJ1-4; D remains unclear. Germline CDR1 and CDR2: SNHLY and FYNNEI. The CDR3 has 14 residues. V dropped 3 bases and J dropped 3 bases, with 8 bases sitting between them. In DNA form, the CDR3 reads TGTGCCAGCAGTGAGCGGCTATCTAATGAAAAACTGTTTTTT. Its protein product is CASSERLSNEKLFF.

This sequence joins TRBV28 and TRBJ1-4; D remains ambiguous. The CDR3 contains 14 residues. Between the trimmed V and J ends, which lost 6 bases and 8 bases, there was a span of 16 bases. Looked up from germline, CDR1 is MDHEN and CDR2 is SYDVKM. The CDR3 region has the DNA TGTGCCAGCAGGATAGGGCCCTTTGACGAAAAACTGTTTTTT. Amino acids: CASRIGPFDEKLFF.

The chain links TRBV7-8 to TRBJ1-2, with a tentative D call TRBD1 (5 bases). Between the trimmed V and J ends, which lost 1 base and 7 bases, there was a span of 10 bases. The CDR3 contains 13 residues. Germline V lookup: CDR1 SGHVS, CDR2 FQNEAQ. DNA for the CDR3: TGTGCCAGCAGCTTAGGAGGGGCAGGTGGCTACACCTTC. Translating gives CASSLGGAGGYTF. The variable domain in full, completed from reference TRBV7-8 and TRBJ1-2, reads GAGVSQSPRYKVAKRGQDVALRCDPISGHVSLFWYQQALGQGPEFLTYFQNEAQLDKSGLPSDRFFAERPEGSVSTLKIQRTQQEDSAVYLCASSLGGAGGYTFGSGTRLTVV.

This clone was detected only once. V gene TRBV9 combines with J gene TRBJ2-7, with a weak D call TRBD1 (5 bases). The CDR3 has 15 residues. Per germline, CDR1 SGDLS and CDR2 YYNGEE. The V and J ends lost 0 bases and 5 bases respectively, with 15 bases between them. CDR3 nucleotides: TGTGCCAGCAGCGTAGAGGGGCAGGGTTTCAACGAGCAGTACTTC. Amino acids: CASSVEGQGFNEQYF.

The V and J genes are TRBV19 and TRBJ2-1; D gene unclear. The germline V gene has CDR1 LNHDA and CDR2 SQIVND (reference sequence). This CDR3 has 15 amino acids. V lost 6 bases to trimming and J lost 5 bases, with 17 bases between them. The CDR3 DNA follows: TGTGCCAGTAGGGAAGCTATAGTCCCCCACAATGAGCAGTTCTTC. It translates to CASREAIVPHNEQFF. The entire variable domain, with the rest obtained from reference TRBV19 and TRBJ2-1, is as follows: DGGITQSPKYLFRKEGQNVTLSCEQNLNHDAMYWYRQDPGQGLRLIYYSQIVNDFQKGDIAEGYSVSREKKESFPLTVTSAQKNPTAFYLCASREAIVPHNEQFFGPGTRLTVL.

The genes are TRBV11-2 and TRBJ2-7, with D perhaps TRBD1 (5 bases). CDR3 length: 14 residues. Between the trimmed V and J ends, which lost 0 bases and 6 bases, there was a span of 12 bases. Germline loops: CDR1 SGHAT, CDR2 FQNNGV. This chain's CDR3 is CASSLENRFGEQYF. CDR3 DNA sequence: TGTGCCAGCAGCTTAGAGAACAGGTTTGGCGAGCAGTACTTC.

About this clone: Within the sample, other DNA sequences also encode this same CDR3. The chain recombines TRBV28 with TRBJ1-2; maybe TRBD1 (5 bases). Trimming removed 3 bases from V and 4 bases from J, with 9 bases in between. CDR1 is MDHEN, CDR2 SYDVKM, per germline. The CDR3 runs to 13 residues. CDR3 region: CASSLIGAYGYTF. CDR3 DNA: TGTGCCAGCAGTTTGATCGGGGCCTATGGCTACACCTTC.

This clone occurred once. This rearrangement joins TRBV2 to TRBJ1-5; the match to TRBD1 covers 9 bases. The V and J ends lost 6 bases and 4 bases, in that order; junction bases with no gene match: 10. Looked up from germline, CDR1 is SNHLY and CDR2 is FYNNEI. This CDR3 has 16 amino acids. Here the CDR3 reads CASRAGTGTGNQPQHF. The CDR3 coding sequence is TGTGCCAGCAGAGCCGGGACAGGGACGGGGAATCAGCCCCAGCATTTT. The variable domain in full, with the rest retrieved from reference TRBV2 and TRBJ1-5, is EPEVTQTPSHQVTQMGQEVILRCVPISNHLYFYWYRQILGQKVEFLVSFYNNEISEKSEIFDDQFSVERPDGSNFTLKIRSTKLEDSAMYFCASRAGTGTGNQPQHFGDGTRLSIL.

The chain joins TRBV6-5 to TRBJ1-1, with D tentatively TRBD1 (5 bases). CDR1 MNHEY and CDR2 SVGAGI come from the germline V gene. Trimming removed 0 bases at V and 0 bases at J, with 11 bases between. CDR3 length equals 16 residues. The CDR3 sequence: CASSYSSRGVNTEAFF. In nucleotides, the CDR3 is TGTGCCAGCAGTTACTCGAGCCGGGGGGTGAACACTGAAGCTTTCTTT.

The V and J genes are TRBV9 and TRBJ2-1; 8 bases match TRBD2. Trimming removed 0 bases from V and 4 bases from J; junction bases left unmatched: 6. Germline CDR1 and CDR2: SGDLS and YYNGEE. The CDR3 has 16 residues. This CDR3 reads CASSVGIAGYYNEQFF. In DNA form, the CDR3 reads TGTGCCAGCAGCGTAGGGATAGCGGGGTATTACAATGAGCAGTTCTTC.

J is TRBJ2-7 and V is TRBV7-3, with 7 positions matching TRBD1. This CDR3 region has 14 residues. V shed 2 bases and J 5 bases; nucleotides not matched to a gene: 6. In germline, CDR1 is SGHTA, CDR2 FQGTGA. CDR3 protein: CASSLGQEWNEQYF. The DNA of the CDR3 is TGTGCCAGCAGCTTAGGACAGGAATGGAACGAGCAGTACTTC.